Listed below are T cell receptor beta chains from one sample, sequenced in a study of T cell changes during pregnancy in multiple sclerosis. The assay was immunoSEQ multiplex PCR, and TCRdb's table has in-frame clones only and misses some. The sample lists about 42,000 clones; 75% to 95% were seen once. Sequencing was performed on CD4+ T cells from peripheral blood mononuclear cells, taken after pregnancy. The receptors here all came from a female donor in good health, enrolled as a control in a pregnancy study. Each CDR3 is given with its conserved first and last residue. A D gene is named only where the DNA matches it firmly. Expanded clones get a size class; other rows say once, few or many, or leave the size out.

size	V	D	J	CDR3	DNA
NA	TRBV7-3	NA	TRBJ2-2	CASSLTPGLFNTGELFF	TGTGCCAGCAGCTTGACCCCGGGACTTTTTAACACCGGGGAGCTGTTTTTT
NA	TRBV5-1	NA	TRBJ2-7	CASSLEDYSRRRYEQYF	TGCGCCAGCAGCTTGGAAGACTACTCTCGTCGACGCTACGAGCAGTACTTC
few	TRBV27	NA	TRBJ1-6	CASSLYREEGSPLHF	TGTGCCAGCAGTTTATATAGGGAGGAGGGATCACCCCTCCACTTT
NA	TRBV28	NA	TRBJ1-5	CASSPLGSAGQPQHF	TGTGCCAGCAGTCCCTTGGGGAGTGCGGGTCAGCCCCAGCATTTT
NA	TRBV13	NA	TRBJ2-2	CASSNIRGRLERTGELFF	TGTGCCAGCAGCAACATCAGGGGACGCTTGGAGAGGACCGGGGAGCTGTTTTTT
NA	TRBV18	TRBD2	TRBJ2-7	CASSPGLAGGGYEQYF	TGTGCCAGCTCACCGGGACTAGCGGGAGGCGGCTACGAGCAGTACTTC
NA	TRBV29-1	TRBD1	TRBJ2-7	CSVRQGVGEQYF	TGCAGCGTGAGACAGGGGGTAGGCGAGCAGTACTTC
NA	TRBV7-2	NA	TRBJ2-7	CASSLDMSSYEQYF	TGTGCCAGCAGCCTCGACATGAGCTCCTACGAGCAGTACTTC
NA	TRBV19	NA	TRBJ1-6	CASSVTQESSYNSPLHF	TGTGCCAGTAGTGTCACACAGGAAAGCTCCTATAATTCACCCCTCCACTTT
NA	TRBV28	NA	TRBJ2-1	CASSTTDEQFF	TGTGCCAGCAGCACGACAGATGAGCAGTTCTTC
NA	TRBV21-1	NA	TRBJ2-7	CASSKGVRDSYEQYF	TGTGCCAGCAGCAAAGGAGTCAGGGACTCCTACGAGCAGTACTTC
NA	TRBV21-1	NA	TRBJ1-6	CASSVRTGGNSPLHF	TGTGCCAGCAGCGTGCGGACAGGGGGCAATTCACCCCTCCACTTT
NA	TRBV7-2	NA	TRBJ1-3	CASSLGPQGSGNTIYF	TGTGCCAGCAGCTTGGGCCCACAGGGCTCTGGAAACACCATATATTTT
NA	TRBV7-3	TRBD2	TRBJ2-1	CASSSNLAGGWNEQFF	TGTGCCAGCAGCTCGAACCTAGCGGGAGGGTGGAATGAGCAGTTCTTC
NA	TRBV5-5	NA	TRBJ1-1	CASSSFVGGFLTEAFF	TGTGCCAGCAGCTCTTTCGTCGGGGGATTCCTTACTGAAGCTTTCTTT
NA	TRBV5-4	TRBD1	TRBJ1-1	CASSLLDRAPKAEAFF	TGTGCCAGCAGCCTCCTTGACAGGGCCCCGAAGGCTGAAGCTTTCTTT
NA	TRBV10-3	NA	TRBJ1-6	CAIRPTGHNSPLHF	TGTGCCATCAGACCTACAGGGCATAATTCACCCCTCCACTTT
NA	TRBV9	NA	TRBJ1-2	CASFGYGYTF	TGTGCCAGCTTCGGTTATGGCTACACCTTC
NA	TRBV4-3	NA	TRBJ2-7	CASSQAIQGVYEQYF	TGCGCCAGCAGCCAAGCCATACAGGGTGTGTACGAGCAGTACTTC
NA	TRBV4-1	NA	TRBJ1-4	CASSRLGALTNEKLFF	TGCGCCAGCAGCCGCCTGGGGGCGCTGACTAATGAAAAACTGTTTTTT
NA	TRBV10-3	TRBD2	TRBJ2-1	CAITDGVLAGNNEQFF	TGTGCCATCACCGATGGGGTACTAGCGGGTAACAATGAGCAGTTCTTC
few	TRBV7-9	NA	TRBJ2-7	CASSRDNLHEQYF	TGTGCCAGCAGCCGGGACAACCTACACGAGCAGTACTTC
NA	TRBV7-3	TRBD2	TRBJ2-3	CASSQGLAGGPDTQYF	TGTGCCAGCAGCCAGGGACTAGCGGGAGGGCCTGATACGCAGTATTTT
NA	TRBV9	NA	TRBJ2-3	CASSVEVAATDTQYF	TGTGCCAGCAGCGTAGAGGTAGCGGCCACAGATACGCAGTATTTT
NA	TRBV2	TRBD2	TRBJ2-4	CASSDGGVRDVQYF	TGTGCCAGCAGTGATGGGGGGGTCAGGGATGTTCAGTACTTC
NA	TRBV19	NA	TRBJ2-7	CASSTYGDRGEQYF	TGTGCCAGTAGTACCTATGGGGATCGGGGCGAGCAGTACTTC
once	TRBV6-1	TRBD1	TRBJ2-1	CASSERTGRNEQFF	TGTGCCAGCAGTGAACGGACAGGGAGAAATGAGCAGTTCTTC
NA	TRBV5-1	NA	TRBJ2-1	CASSLEGVNEQFF	TGCGCCAGCAGCTTGGAGGGGGTCAATGAGCAGTTCTTC
NA	TRBV7-8	TRBD2	TRBJ2-2	CASSLVSGLAGRGELFF	TGTGCCAGCAGCTTAGTTTCCGGACTAGCGGGGCGTGGGGAGCTGTTTTTT
NA	TRBV5-1	NA	TRBJ2-1	CASSSEYNEQFF	TGCGCCAGCAGCTCGGAGTACAATGAGCAGTTCTTC
NA	TRBV5-4	NA	TRBJ1-2	CASSQGLYGYTF	TGTGCCAGCAGCCAGGGACTCTATGGCTACACCTTC
NA	TRBV30	NA	TRBJ2-7	CAWSAGVNVGEQYF	TGTGCCTGGAGTGCGGGGGTGAACGTGGGGGAGCAGTACTTC
NA	TRBV7-2	TRBD2	TRBJ2-7	CASSRWTSGYYEQYF	TGTGCCAGCAGCCGGTGGACTAGCGGGTACTACGAGCAGTACTTC
NA	TRBV5-1	NA	TRBJ2-2	CASSFGQGGSTGELFF	TGCGCCAGCAGCTTCGGACAGGGAGGGAGCACCGGGGAGCTGTTTTTT
NA	TRBV7-9	TRBD1	TRBJ1-1	CASSLMTGSNTEAFF	TGTGCCAGCAGCTTAATGACAGGGAGTAACACTGAAGCTTTCTTT
once	TRBV21-1	NA	TRBJ1-1	CASSKTSKGTEAFF	TGTGCCAGCAGCAAAACCTCAAAGGGGACTGAAGCTTTCTTT
NA	TRBV28	TRBD1	TRBJ2-5	CASRSGGVETQYF	TGTGCCAGCAGGTCAGGGGGCGTGGAGACCCAGTACTTC
NA	TRBV9	NA	TRBJ1-1	CASSVGRGNTEAFF	TGTGCCAGCAGCGTAGGTCGCGGGAACACTGAAGCTTTCTTT
NA	TRBV11-2	NA	TRBJ2-2	CASSLMNTGELFF	TGTGCCAGCAGCCTAATGAACACCGGGGAGCTGTTTTTT
NA	TRBV19	TRBD1	TRBJ1-5	CASLPGTANQPQHF	TGTGCCAGTCTCCCCGGGACAGCGAATCAGCCCCAGCATTTT
NA	TRBV6-4	TRBD2	TRBJ2-7	CASSDPGTSEHSYEQYF	TGTGCCAGCAGTGACCCGGGGACTAGCGAGCACTCCTACGAGCAGTACTTC
NA	TRBV27	TRBD2	TRBJ2-5	CASSSPRTSGGQWRGETQYF	TGTGCCAGCAGTTCGCCCCGGACTAGCGGGGGGCAGTGGAGGGGAGAGACCCAGTACTTC
NA	TRBV28	TRBD2	TRBJ2-3	CASSFYGTSSADTQYF	TGTGCCAGCAGTTTCTATGGGACTAGCAGCGCAGATACGCAGTATTTT
NA	TRBV9	TRBD2	TRBJ2-5	CASSRGGAQETQYF	TGTGCCAGCAGCCGCGGGGGGGCCCAAGAGACCCAGTACTTC
NA	TRBV9	TRBD2	TRBJ2-3	CASSVDGLAGMVDTQYF	TGTGCCAGCAGCGTAGACGGACTAGCGGGAATGGTGGATACGCAGTATTTT
NA	TRBV7-9	TRBD1	TRBJ1-1	CASSHFTSGTGGAKAFF	TGTGCCAGCAGCCATTTCACTTCCGGGACAGGGGGGGCAAAAGCTTTCTTT
NA	TRBV28	NA	TRBJ2-3	CASVGDTQYF	TGTGCCAGCGTTGGCGATACGCAGTATTTT
NA	TRBV4-1	TRBD2	TRBJ2-5	CASSAGPGGGPRETQYF	TGCGCCAGCAGCGCAGGTCCCGGGGGGGGTCCAAGAGAGACCCAGTACTTC
NA	TRBV7-9	TRBD1	TRBJ1-6	CASTRDRGTRNSPLHF	TGTGCCAGCACCCGGGACAGGGGAACTCGGAATTCACCCCTCCACTTT
once	TRBV5-6	TRBD2	TRBJ2-7	CASSWGGSSYEQYF	TGTGCCAGCAGCTGGGGGGGTAGCTCCTACGAGCAGTACTTC
NA	TRBV28	TRBD2	TRBJ2-1	CASRLAGGGNEQFF	TGTGCCAGCAGGCTAGCGGGAGGAGGTAATGAGCAGTTCTTC
NA	TRBV28	TRBD1	TRBJ1-5	CASSYPGQGALGNQPQHF	TGTGCCAGCAGCTACCCGGGACAGGGGGCTCTGGGCAATCAGCCCCAGCATTTT
once	TRBV10-3	TRBD1	TRBJ2-7	CAISESTTGWNEQYF	TGTGCCATCAGTGAGTCTACGACAGGGTGGAACGAGCAGTACTTC
NA	TRBV28	TRBD1	TRBJ2-5	CASSSRQGLGETQYF	TGTGCCAGCAGTTCCCGACAGGGGTTGGGGGAGACCCAGTACTTC
NA	TRBV7-2	TRBD1	TRBJ1-4	CASSPDRQEKLFF	TGTGCCAGCAGCCCGGACAGGCAGGAAAAACTGTTTTTT
NA	TRBV7-8	NA	TRBJ1-2	CASSLQDSLYGYTF	TGTGCCAGCAGCTTACAGGACAGCCTGTATGGCTACACCTTC